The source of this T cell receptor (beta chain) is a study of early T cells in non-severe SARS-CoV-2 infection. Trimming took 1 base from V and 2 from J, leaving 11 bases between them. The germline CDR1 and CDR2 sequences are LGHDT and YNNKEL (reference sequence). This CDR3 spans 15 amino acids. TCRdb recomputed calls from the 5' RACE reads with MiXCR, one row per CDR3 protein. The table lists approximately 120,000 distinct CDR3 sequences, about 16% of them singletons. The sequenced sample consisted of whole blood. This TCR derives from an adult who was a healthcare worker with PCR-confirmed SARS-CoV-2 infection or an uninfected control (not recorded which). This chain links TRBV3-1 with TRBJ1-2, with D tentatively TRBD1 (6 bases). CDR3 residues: CASSQGLRGNYGYTF. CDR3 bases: TGTGCCAGCAGCCAAGGCCTCAGGGGAAACTATGGCTACACCTTC.